The present T cell receptor beta chain was sequenced within a study of blood T cell repertoires in COVID-19. Concerning this clone itself: Other DNA sequences from this sample encode an identical CDR3 as well.

Repertoires were generated with immunoSEQ multiplex PCR, while TCRdb's copy carries only in-frame clones and drops some. The data show around 230,000 clones, approximately 86% seen once. The germline CDR1 and CDR2 sequences are DFQATT and SNEGSKA (reference sequence). The V end was cut by 6 bases, the J end by 5 bases, with 6 bases between. This CDR3 spans 10 amino acids. Researchers sorted participants into cohorts using their self-reported clinical history. Sequences were obtained from PBMCs or T cells enriched from blood (not recorded which). The TCR was taken from a woman in her 40s with acute COVID-19. This chain links TRBV20-1 with TRBJ2-3; D unresolved. CDR3 loop: CSASRDTQYF. The CDR3 DNA reads TGCAGTGCCTCGCGAGATACGCAGTATTTT.